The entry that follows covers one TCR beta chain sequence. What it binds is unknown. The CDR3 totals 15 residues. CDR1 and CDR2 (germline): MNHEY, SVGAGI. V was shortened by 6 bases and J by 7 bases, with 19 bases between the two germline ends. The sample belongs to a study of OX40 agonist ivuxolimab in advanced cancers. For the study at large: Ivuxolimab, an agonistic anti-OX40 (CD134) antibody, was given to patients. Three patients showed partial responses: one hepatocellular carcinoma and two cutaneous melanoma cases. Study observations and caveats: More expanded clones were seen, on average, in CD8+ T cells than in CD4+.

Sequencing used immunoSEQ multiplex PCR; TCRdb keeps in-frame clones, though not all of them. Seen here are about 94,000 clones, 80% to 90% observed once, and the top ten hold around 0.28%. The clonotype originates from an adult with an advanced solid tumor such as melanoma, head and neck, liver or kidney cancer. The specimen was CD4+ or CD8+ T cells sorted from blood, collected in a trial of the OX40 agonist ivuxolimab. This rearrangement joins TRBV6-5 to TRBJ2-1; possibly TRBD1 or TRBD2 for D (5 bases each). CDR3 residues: CASSRRGGRGNEQFF. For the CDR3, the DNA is TGTGCCAGCAGCCGTAGGGGCGGACGAGGGAATGAGCAGTTCTTC.